Listed below are T cell receptor beta chains from one sample, sequenced in a study of blood T cell repertoires in COVID-19. Assay: immunoSEQ multiplex PCR; the TCRdb copy retains only in-frame clones and omits some. The table has around 220,000 clones, about 88% seen once. Sequenced: peripheral blood. These receptors were obtained from a man aged 35-49 years with active or convalescent COVID-19. Each CDR3 is given with its conserved first and last residue. Fields, in order: D gene, V gene, J gene, clone size, CDR3 DNA, CDR3 protein. A D gene is named only where the DNA matches it firmly. Some rows mark clone size as missing; the rest say once, few, many or name a class of expanded clone.

D: NA
V: TRBV5-4
J: TRBJ2-2
size: NA
DNA: TGTGCCAGCAGCTTGGATGGGGCTCGTAGCACCGGGGAGCTGTTTTTT
CDR3: CASSLDGARSTGELFF

D: NA
V: TRBV3-1/TRBV3-2
J: TRBJ1-2
size: NA
DNA: TGTGCCAGCAGCCCACCAGGGGCGGGCTATGGCTACACCTTC
CDR3: CASSPPGAGYGYTF

D: NA
V: TRBV6-1
J: TRBJ1-3
size: NA
DNA: TGTGCCAGCAGTGAATTGGCTTTAATTTCCTCTGAAAACACCATATATTTT
CDR3: CASSELALISSENTIYF

D: NA
V: TRBV5-5
J: TRBJ1-5
size: NA
DNA: TGTGCCAGCAGCTTGGAATATTTCGACACGCCCCAGCATTTT
CDR3: CASSLEYFDTPQHF

D: NA
V: TRBV9
J: TRBJ1-1
size: NA
DNA: TGTGCCAGCAGCTCCAGCGGGGGGGACACTGAAGCTTTCTTT
CDR3: CASSSSGGDTEAFF

D: NA
V: TRBV5-1
J: TRBJ1-5
size: NA
DNA: TGCGCCAGCAGCCTCATGGGAGGAAATAGCAATCAGCCCCAGCATTTT
CDR3: CASSLMGGNSNQPQHF

D: TRBD1
V: TRBV6-2/TRBV6-3
J: TRBJ1-6
size: NA
DNA: TGTGCCAGCAGTTACGGGACAGCTAATTCACCCCTCCACTTT
CDR3: CASSYGTANSPLHF

D: TRBD1
V: TRBV28
J: TRBJ2-2
size: NA
DNA: TGTGCCAGCAGTTTATTCAGGACAGGGACGGGACAAAAGCTGTTTTTT
CDR3: CASSLFRTGTGQKLFF

D: NA
V: TRBV7-6
J: TRBJ2-2
size: NA
DNA: TGTGCCAGCAGCTTCGGGGGTAACACCGGGGAGCTGTTTTTT
CDR3: CASSFGGNTGELFF

D: TRBD2
V: TRBV11-2
J: TRBJ2-5
size: NA
DNA: TGTGCCAGCAGCCTCGGGACTAGCGGGGGGGCATGGGAGACCCAGTACTTC
CDR3: CASSLGTSGGAWETQYF

D: TRBD2
V: TRBV7-3
J: TRBJ2-3
size: once
DNA: TGTGCCAGCAGCCCCCGCTCGGGGGGGTTGTCAGATACGCAGTATTTT
CDR3: CASSPRSGGLSDTQYF

D: TRBD2
V: TRBV14
J: TRBJ2-3
size: NA
DNA: TGTGCCAGCAGCCAATGGACTAGAGCAGTAACAGATACGCAGTATTTT
CDR3: CASSQWTRAVTDTQYF

D: TRBD1
V: TRBV7-6
J: TRBJ1-6
size: few
DNA: TGTGCCAGCAGCCAATGGACAGGGGGGAATTCACCCCTCCACTTT
CDR3: CASSQWTGGNSPLHF

D: TRBD1
V: TRBV6-1
J: TRBJ2-3
size: NA
DNA: TGTGCCAGCAGTGAAAAGGGTGGGACAGGGCTTTTCACAGATACGCAGTATTTT
CDR3: CASSEKGGTGLFTDTQYF

D: TRBD1
V: TRBV6-5
J: TRBJ2-2
size: NA
DNA: TGTGCCAGCGAGGGACAGGGGAACACCGGGGAGCTGTTTTTT
CDR3: CASEGQGNTGELFF

D: NA
V: TRBV19
J: TRBJ1-5
size: NA
DNA: TGTGCCAGCAAGCCTCCACAGGGAAGGGGCAGAAATCAGCCCCAGCATTTT
CDR3: CASKPPQGRGRNQPQHF

D: TRBD1
V: TRBV30
J: TRBJ2-7
size: NA
DNA: TGTGCCTCAACCGGGACAGGGAATTTTCACGAGCAGTACTTC
CDR3: CASTGTGNFHEQYF

D: NA
V: TRBV21-1
J: TRBJ2-5
size: NA
DNA: TGTGCCAGCAGCAGATCTAAGCGGGGGGCCGGCGAGACCCAGTACTTC
CDR3: CASSRSKRGAGETQYF

D: NA
V: TRBV5-1
J: TRBJ2-2
size: NA
DNA: TGCGCCAGCCGTCGAGACGGGACACGGAACACCGGGGAGCTGTTTTTT
CDR3: CASRRDGTRNTGELFF

D: TRBD2
V: TRBV6-2/TRBV6-3
J: TRBJ2-7
size: NA
DNA: TGTGCCAGCAGTTATAGGACTAGCGGGGGTGACCCCTACGAGCAGTACTTC
CDR3: CASSYRTSGGDPYEQYF

D: NA
V: TRBV27
J: TRBJ2-7
size: NA
DNA: TGTGCCAGCAGTTTATCTGGTGGGAGCTCCTACGAGCAGTACTTC
CDR3: CASSLSGGSSYEQYF

D: NA
V: TRBV10-2
J: TRBJ1-1
size: few
DNA: TGCGCCAGCAGCCCTAGGGGAGGGGCTGAAGCTTTCTTT
CDR3: CASSPRGGAEAFF

D: TRBD1
V: TRBV6-5
J: TRBJ1-6
size: once
DNA: TGTGCCAGCAGTTACTCGGGACAGGGAGGTTCACCCCTCCACTTT
CDR3: CASSYSGQGGSPLHF

D: TRBD1
V: TRBV10-3
J: TRBJ1-6
size: NA
DNA: TGTGCCATCAGGCCACAGGGGCAAGGGAATTCACCCCTCCACTTT
CDR3: CAIRPQGQGNSPLHF

D: TRBD1
V: TRBV3-1/TRBV3-2
J: TRBJ2-2
size: NA
DNA: TGTGCCAGCAGCCGCAGGACAGGGGGCGGAACCGGGGAGCTGTTTTTT
CDR3: CASSRRTGGGTGELFF

D: NA
V: TRBV3-1/TRBV3-2
J: TRBJ1-3
size: NA
DNA: TGTGCCAGCTGTCTAGCCGGAAACACCATATATTTT
CDR3: CASCLAGNTIYF

D: TRBD1
V: TRBV5-1
J: TRBJ1-2
size: NA
DNA: TGCGCCAGCAGCTTGGACAGGGGGCAAAGTGGCTACACCTTC
CDR3: CASSLDRGQSGYTF

D: TRBD1
V: TRBV18
J: TRBJ2-1
size: once
DNA: TGTGCCAGCTCCACAGGGGGTACTTACAATGAGCAGTTCTTC
CDR3: CASSTGGTYNEQFF

D: TRBD2
V: TRBV5-1
J: TRBJ2-1
size: NA
DNA: TGCGCCAGCAGCTCCACCGGGACTAGACAAACGGTTGAGCAGTTCTTC
CDR3: CASSSTGTRQTVEQFF

D: NA
V: TRBV5-4
J: TRBJ1-1
size: NA
DNA: TGTGCCAGCAACCTTGGGGCGAACACTGAAGCTTTCTTT
CDR3: CASNLGANTEAFF

D: NA
V: TRBV2
J: TRBJ2-7
size: NA
DNA: TGTGCCAGCAGCGCCCAGGGGTCCCACGAGCAGTACTTC
CDR3: CASSAQGSHEQYF

D: TRBD1
V: TRBV11-2
J: TRBJ2-3
size: NA
DNA: TGTGCCAGCAGCGCCGGGGACAGGGTGTCATCAGATACGCAGTATTTT
CDR3: CASSAGDRVSSDTQYF

D: NA
V: TRBV2
J: TRBJ2-2
size: NA
DNA: TGTGCCAGCAGTGAAGCTACAGAGTACACCGGGGAGCTGTTTTTT
CDR3: CASSEATEYTGELFF

D: NA
V: TRBV16
J: TRBJ1-2
size: NA
DNA: TGTGCCAGCAGTGGGGCCACCTATGGCTACACCTTC
CDR3: CASSGATYGYTF

D: TRBD1
V: TRBV18
J: TRBJ1-1
size: few
DNA: TGTGCCAGCTCTCCAACACGCGGCGAACAGGGGACTGAAGCTTTCTTT
CDR3: CASSPTRGEQGTEAFF

D: TRBD1
V: TRBV29-1
J: TRBJ1-4
size: few
DNA: TGCAGCGTGAGACGGGACAGGGGAACTAATGAAAAACTGTTTTTT
CDR3: CSVRRDRGTNEKLFF

D: TRBD1
V: TRBV18
J: TRBJ1-3
size: NA
DNA: TGTGCCAGCTCGGACAGGTTTCCCTCTGGAAACACCATATATTTT
CDR3: CASSDRFPSGNTIYF

D: NA
V: TRBV5-4
J: TRBJ1-1
size: NA
DNA: TGTGCCAGCAGGCGCCTTGGGGGGATCGCTGAAGCTTTCTTT
CDR3: CASRRLGGIAEAFF

D: NA
V: TRBV30
J: TRBJ2-3
size: NA
DNA: TGTGCCTGGAGTGTACGCGAGGGAGATACGCAGTATTTT
CDR3: CAWSVREGDTQYF

D: NA
V: TRBV11-2
J: TRBJ2-1
size: NA
DNA: TGTGCCAGCAGCTCTGCGACTGCGCGGGGATCCTACAATGAGCAGTTCTTC
CDR3: CASSSATARGSYNEQFF

D: TRBD1
V: TRBV5-1
J: TRBJ2-7
size: NA
DNA: TGCGCCAGCAGCTCGACAGGGGGCATCTTGGAGCAGTACTTC
CDR3: CASSSTGGILEQYF

D: TRBD2
V: TRBV5-1
J: TRBJ2-5
size: NA
DNA: TGCGCCAGCAGCTCGAACTCCGGGACTAGCGGGAGCCAGACCCAGTACTTC
CDR3: CASSSNSGTSGSQTQYF

D: TRBD2
V: TRBV29-1
J: TRBJ2-7
size: NA
DNA: TGCAGCGTAGCGGGAGGGCCCTACGAGCAGTACTTC
CDR3: CSVAGGPYEQYF

D: NA
V: TRBV10-3
J: TRBJ2-1
size: few
DNA: TGTGCCATCAGTATTAGTAATGAGCAGTTCTTC
CDR3: CAISISNEQFF

D: NA
V: TRBV28
J: TRBJ1-6
size: once
DNA: TGTGCCAGCAGTTCCCACCTCGGGTCTCCCCTCCACTTT
CDR3: CASSSHLGSPLHF

D: NA
V: TRBV9
J: TRBJ2-1
size: NA
DNA: TGTGCCAGCAGCGTAGGAAGGGGGGGATCCAATGAGCAGTTCTTC
CDR3: CASSVGRGGSNEQFF

D: NA
V: TRBV28
J: TRBJ1-1
size: NA
DNA: TGTGCCAGCAGTTTGATGGAGGCTCGGGGGTCTGAAGCTTTCTTT
CDR3: CASSLMEARGSEAFF

D: TRBD1
V: TRBV27
J: TRBJ2-7
size: NA
DNA: TGTGCCAGCACCCCGGGACAGGGTAATTCCTACGAGCAGTACTTC
CDR3: CASTPGQGNSYEQYF

D: TRBD1
V: TRBV6-5
J: TRBJ1-2
size: once
DNA: TGTGCCAACGCTATGGGACAGGGCCGCGGCTACACCTTC
CDR3: CANAMGQGRGYTF

D: TRBD1
V: TRBV5-1
J: TRBJ1-1
size: NA
DNA: TGCGCCAGCACCCTTCAGGGGGACACTGAAGCTTTCTTT
CDR3: CASTLQGDTEAFF

D: NA
V: TRBV5-4
J: TRBJ2-7
size: NA
DNA: TGTGCCAGCAGCCCGCCGACAGGGACTTACGAGCAGTACTTC
CDR3: CASSPPTGTYEQYF

D: NA
V: TRBV19
J: TRBJ1-1
size: NA
DNA: TGTGCCAGTAGTTTCGTCGGGATCATGAACACTGAAGCTTTCTTT
CDR3: CASSFVGIMNTEAFF

D: TRBD1
V: TRBV28
J: TRBJ1-1
size: NA
DNA: TGTGCCAGCAGTTCAAGGGACAGGGGCTGGGAAGCTTTCTTT
CDR3: CASSSRDRGWEAFF

D: TRBD1
V: TRBV11-3
J: TRBJ1-1
size: NA
DNA: TGTGCCAGCAGCTCCCGACAGGGATTTGAAGCTTTCTTT
CDR3: CASSSRQGFEAFF

D: TRBD1
V: TRBV3-1/TRBV3-2
J: TRBJ1-4
size: once
DNA: TGTGCCAGCAGCCAAGTGTTAGGAGGGGGCAAACTGTTTTTT
CDR3: CASSQVLGGGKLFF

D: NA
V: TRBV28
J: TRBJ1-5
size: NA
DNA: TGTGCCAGCAGTTTACCAGGGGACCGAAATCAGCCCCAGCATTTT
CDR3: CASSLPGDRNQPQHF

D: NA
V: TRBV19
J: TRBJ1-1
size: NA
DNA: TGTGCCAGTAGTGCTAAGAGTTACACTGAAGCTTTCTTT
CDR3: CASSAKSYTEAFF